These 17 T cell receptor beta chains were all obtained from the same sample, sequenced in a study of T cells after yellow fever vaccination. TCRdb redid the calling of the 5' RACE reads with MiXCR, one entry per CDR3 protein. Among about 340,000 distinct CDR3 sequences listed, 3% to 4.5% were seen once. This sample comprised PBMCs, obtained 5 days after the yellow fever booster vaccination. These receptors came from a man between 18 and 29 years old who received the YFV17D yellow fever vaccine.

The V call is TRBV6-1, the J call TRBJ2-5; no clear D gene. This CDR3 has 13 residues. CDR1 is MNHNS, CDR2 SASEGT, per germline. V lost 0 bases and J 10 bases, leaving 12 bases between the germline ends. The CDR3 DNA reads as TGTGCCAGCAGTGAAGCGCTGAAGTGGGTCCAGTACTTC. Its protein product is CASSEALKWVQYF.

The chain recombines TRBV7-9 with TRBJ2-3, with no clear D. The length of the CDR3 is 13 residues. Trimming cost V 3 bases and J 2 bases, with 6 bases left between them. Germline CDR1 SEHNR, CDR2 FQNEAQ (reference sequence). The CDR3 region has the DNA TGTGCCAGCAGCTTTATGATCACAGATACGCAGTATTTT. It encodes CASSFMITDTQYF.

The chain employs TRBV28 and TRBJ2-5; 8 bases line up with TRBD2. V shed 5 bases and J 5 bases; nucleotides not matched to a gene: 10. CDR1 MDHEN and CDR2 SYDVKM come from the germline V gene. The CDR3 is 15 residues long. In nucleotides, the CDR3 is TGTGCCAGCAGTGCCGGGACTAGGGGCAGGGAGACCCAGTACTTC. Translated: CASSAGTRGRETQYF.

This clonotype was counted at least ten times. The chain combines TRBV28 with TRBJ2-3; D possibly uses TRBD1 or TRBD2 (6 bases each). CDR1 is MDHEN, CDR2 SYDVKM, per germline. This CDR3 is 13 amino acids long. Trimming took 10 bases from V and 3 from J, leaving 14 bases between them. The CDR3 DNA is TGTGCCACCAAGAAAGGGGGGACAGATACGCAGTATTTT. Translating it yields CATKKGGTDTQYF.

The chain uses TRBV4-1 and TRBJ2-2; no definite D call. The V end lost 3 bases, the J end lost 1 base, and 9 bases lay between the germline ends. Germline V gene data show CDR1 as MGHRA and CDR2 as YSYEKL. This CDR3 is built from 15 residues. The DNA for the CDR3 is TGCGCCAGCAGCCAGGTTGCCGGGAACACCGGGGAGCTGTTTTTT. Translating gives CASSQVAGNTGELFF.

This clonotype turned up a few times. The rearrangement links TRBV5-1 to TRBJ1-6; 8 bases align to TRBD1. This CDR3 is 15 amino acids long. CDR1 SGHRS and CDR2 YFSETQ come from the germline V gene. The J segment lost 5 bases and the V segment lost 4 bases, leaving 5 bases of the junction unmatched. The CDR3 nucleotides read TGCGCCAGCAGCAAATGGGGACAGGATAATTCACCCCTCCACTTT. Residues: CASSKWGQDNSPLHF.

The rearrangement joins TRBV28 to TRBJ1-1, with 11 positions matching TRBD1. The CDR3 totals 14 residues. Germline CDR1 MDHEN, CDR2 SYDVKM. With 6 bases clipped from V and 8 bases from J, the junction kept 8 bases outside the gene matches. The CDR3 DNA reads TGTGCCAGCAGGGTATACGGGACAGGGGGAGAAGCTTTCTTT. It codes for CASRVYGTGGEAFF.

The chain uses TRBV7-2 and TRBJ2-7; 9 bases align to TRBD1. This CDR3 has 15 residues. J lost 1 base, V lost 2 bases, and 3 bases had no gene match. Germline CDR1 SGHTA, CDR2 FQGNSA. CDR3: CASSLRGQGSYEQYF. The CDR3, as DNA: TGTGCCAGCAGCTTACGGGGACAGGGATCCTACGAGCAGTACTTC.

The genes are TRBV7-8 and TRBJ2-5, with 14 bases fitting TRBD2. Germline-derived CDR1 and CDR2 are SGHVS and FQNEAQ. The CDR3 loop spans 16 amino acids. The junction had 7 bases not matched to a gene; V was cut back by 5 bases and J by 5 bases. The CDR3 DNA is TGTGCCAGCAGCGGGAGACTAGCGGGGGGGGAGGAGACCCAGTACTTC. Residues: CASSGRLAGGEETQYF.

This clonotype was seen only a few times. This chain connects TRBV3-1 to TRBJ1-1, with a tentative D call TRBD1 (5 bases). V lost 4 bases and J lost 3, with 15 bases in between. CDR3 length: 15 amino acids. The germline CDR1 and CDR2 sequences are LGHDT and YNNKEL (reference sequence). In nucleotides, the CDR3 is TGTGCCAGCAGCCTCAAATCGCCGGGGGACACTGAAGCTTTCTTT. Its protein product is CASSLKSPGDTEAFF. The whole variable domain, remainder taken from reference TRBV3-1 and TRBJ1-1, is DTAVSQTPKYLVTQMGNDKSIKCEQNLGHDTMYWYKQDSKKFLKIMFSYNNKELIINETVPNRFSPKSPDKAHLNLHINSLELGDSAVYFCASSLKSPGDTEAFFGQGTRLTVV.

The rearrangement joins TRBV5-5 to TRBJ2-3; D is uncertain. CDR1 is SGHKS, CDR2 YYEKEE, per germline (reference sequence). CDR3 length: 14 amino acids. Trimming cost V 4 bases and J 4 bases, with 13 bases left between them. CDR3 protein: CASSPVGFSDTQYF. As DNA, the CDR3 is TGTGCCAGCAGCCCGGTGGGGTTCTCAGATACGCAGTATTTT.

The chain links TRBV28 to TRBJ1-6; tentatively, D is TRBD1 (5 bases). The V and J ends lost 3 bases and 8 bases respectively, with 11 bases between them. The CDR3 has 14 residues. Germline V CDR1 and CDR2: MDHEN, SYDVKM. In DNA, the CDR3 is TGTGCCAGCAGTTTTCGGGGGATAGATTCACCCCTCCACTTT. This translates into CASSFRGIDSPLHF.

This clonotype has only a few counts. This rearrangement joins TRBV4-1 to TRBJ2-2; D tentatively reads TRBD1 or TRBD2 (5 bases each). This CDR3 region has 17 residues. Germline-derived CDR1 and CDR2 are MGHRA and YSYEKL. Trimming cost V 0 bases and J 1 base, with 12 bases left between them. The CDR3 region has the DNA TGCGCCAGCAGCCAAGAAACACGGGGACGGAACACCGGGGAGCTGTTTTTT. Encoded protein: CASSQETRGRNTGELFF.

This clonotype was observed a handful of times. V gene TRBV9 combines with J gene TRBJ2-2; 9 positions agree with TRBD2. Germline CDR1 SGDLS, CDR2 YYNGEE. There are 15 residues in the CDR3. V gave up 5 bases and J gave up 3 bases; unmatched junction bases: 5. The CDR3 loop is CASSASGTHTGELFF. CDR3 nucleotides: TGTGCCAGCAGTGCTAGCGGGACCCACACCGGGGAGCTGTTTTTT.

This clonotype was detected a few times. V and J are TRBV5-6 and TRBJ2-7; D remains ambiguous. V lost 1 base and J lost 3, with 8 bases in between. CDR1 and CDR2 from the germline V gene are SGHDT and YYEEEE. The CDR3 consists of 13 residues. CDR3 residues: CASSLSYGYEQYF. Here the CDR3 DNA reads TGTGCCAGCAGCTTGTCGTACGGCTACGAGCAGTACTTC.

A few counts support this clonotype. The CDR3 coding sequence is TGTGCCACCAGCAGAGATCCAGAGGGGCTCGAGCAGTACTTC. Its protein is CATSRDPEGLEQYF. V and J are TRBV15 and TRBJ2-7; the D gene could be TRBD1 or TRBD2 (5 bases each). Per germline, CDR1 LNHNV and CDR2 YYDKDF (reference sequence). V was trimmed by 0 bases and J by 6 bases, leaving 12 bases between them. This CDR3 comprises 14 residues.

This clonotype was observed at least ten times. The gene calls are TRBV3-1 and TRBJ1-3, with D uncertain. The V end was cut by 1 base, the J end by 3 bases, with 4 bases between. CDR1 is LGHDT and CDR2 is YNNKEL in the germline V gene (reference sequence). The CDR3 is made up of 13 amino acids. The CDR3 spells CASSQADGNTIYF. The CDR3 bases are TGTGCCAGCAGCCAAGCTGATGGAAACACCATATATTTT.